The present T cell receptor (beta chain) was sequenced within a study of T cells in Graves' hyperthyroidism and ophthalmopathy. Study-wide findings and caveats: In validation, the model predicted ophthalmopathy. These predictions came a median about 6 months before onset.

This clonotype was seen more than once but under ten times. What it recognizes is unknown. Relative to the germline gene, one junction end is altered; a read error may explain this. RNA transcripts were the template for amplifying TCR beta CDR3 regions. The HTBI primer set was used in a first-round RT-PCR of the TCR CDR3. TCRdb reprocessed the multiplex PCR reads via MiXCR and lists one record per CDR3 protein. The data contain 640,000 or so distinct CDR3 sequences, over 12% of them seen just once; the ten biggest clones take up about 4.5%. The sequence derives from a woman in her thirties or forties with Graves' ophthalmopathy. Sample: blood.

The DNA for the CDR3 is TGTGCTAGCAGCCCAGACTTCAGCTCCTACAATGAGCAGTTCTTC. The encoded protein is CASSPDFSSYNEQFF. The chain joins TRBV7-7 to TRBJ2-1; unclear D gene. Germline CDR1 and CDR2: SSHAT and FNYEAQ (reference sequence). This CDR3 has 15 residues.